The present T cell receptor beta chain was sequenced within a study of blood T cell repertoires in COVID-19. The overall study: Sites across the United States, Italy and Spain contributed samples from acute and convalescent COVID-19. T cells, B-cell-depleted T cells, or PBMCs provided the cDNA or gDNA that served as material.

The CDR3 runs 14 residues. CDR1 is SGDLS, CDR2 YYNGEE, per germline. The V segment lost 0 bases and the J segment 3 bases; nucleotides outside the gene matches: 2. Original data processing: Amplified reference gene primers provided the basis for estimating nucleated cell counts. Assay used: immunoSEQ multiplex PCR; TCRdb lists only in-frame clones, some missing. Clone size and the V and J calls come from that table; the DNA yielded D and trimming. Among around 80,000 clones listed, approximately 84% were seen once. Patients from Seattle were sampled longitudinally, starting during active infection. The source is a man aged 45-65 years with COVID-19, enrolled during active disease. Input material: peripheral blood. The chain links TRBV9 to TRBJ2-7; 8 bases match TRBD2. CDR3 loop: CASSVAGGDYEQYF. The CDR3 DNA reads TGTGCCAGCAGCGTAGCGGGGGGGGACTACGAGCAGTACTTC.